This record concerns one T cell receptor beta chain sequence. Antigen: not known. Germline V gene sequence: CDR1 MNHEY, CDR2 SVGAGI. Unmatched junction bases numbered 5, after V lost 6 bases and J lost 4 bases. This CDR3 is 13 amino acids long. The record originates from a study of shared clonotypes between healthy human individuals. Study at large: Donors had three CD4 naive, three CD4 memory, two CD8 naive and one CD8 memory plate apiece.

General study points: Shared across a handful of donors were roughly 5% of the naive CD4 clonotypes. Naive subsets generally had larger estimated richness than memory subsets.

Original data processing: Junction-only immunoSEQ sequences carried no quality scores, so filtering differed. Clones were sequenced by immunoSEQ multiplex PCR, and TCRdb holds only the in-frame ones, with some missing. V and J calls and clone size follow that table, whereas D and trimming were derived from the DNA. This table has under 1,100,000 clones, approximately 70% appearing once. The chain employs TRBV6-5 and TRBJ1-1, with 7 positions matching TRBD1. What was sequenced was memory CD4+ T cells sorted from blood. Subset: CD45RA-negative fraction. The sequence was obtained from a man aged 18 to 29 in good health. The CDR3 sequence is CASSYNRGTEAFF. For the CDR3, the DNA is TGTGCCAGCAGCTATAACAGGGGCACTGAAGCTTTCTTT.